The sequence of this TCR beta chain was determined in a study of control samples from healthy donors and cancer patients. Here immunoSEQ multiplex PCR was the method, and the copy in TCRdb shows in-frame clones only, minus some. The repertoire holds tens of thousands of clones, with 84% as singletons. V gave up 6 bases and J gave up 5 bases, with 17 bases separating them. The CDR3 has 15 residues. The V gene's germline CDR1 is SGHTA and CDR2 FQGNSA. The TCR originated in a woman aged 45-60 years with lung cancer. The chain carries TRBV7-2 and TRBJ2-1, with D hard to call. Sequencing was carried out using PBMCs. The CDR3 spells CASRSPDHGHNEQFF. The DNA of the CDR3 is TGTGCCAGCAGGTCCCCGGACCACGGCCACAATGAGCAGTTCTTC.